The clone carrying this T cell receptor (beta chain) was observed a handful of times. The antigen remains unidentified. The CDR3 sequence is 16 residues long. V gave up 2 bases and J gave up 6 bases; unmatched junction bases: 7. From germline, CDR1 is MNHEY and CDR2 SVGEGT. As processed by the authors: In papillary thyroid cancer, a distant-metastasis classifier was built using CDR3 differences across clinicopathological groups. TCRdb re-processed the PCR reads through MiXCR. The V and J calls come from TCRdb's annotation, not from the publication. This table has under 25,000 clones, about 12% appearing once. The sample belongs to a study of metastatic and nonmetastatic thyroid tumors. Whole-study context: Peripheral blood and tumor or nodule samples from malignant and benign thyroid patients were compared.

Notes on the study in general: TCR beta diversity was reportedly significantly higher in malignant thyroid tumors than benign nodules, in blood and tumor.

Every patient underwent thyroid surgery untreated. The specimen was blood. V is TRBV6-2 or TRBV6-3 and J is TRBJ2-2; 9 bases line up with TRBD1. The receptor's source is a female donor with papillary thyroid cancer or a benign thyroid nodule (not recorded which). Some clones in this sample may be carry-over from other donors' samples. This chain's CDR3 is CASSYSGTGRAGELFF. The CDR3 coding sequence is TGTGCCAGCAGTTACAGCGGGACAGGGCGAGCCGGGGAGCTGTTTTTT.